This record looks at one T cell receptor beta chain sequence and its context. This sample was taken from a study of blood T cell repertoires in COVID-19. At the level of the study: T cells, B-cell-depleted T cells, or PBMCs supplied cDNA or gDNA.

Original methodology: Amplification from reference gene primers served as the basis for estimated nucleated cell counts. Assay used: immunoSEQ multiplex PCR; TCRdb lists only in-frame clones, some missing. V, J and clone size are those of that table, while D and trimming were read from the DNA. The sample contains 56,000 or so clones, 85% of which appear only once. This clonotype originated in a human donor in a cohort sampled during active COVID-19. The sample taken for sequencing was peripheral blood.

The CDR3 region is CASSLKTSGRADTQYF. As DNA, the CDR3 is TGTGCCAGCAGCCTGAAGACTAGCGGGCGCGCAGATACGCAGTATTTT. This chain connects TRBV9 to TRBJ2-3; TRBD2 aligns across 10 bases. V was clipped by 4 bases and J by 4 bases; unmatched bases: 9. The V gene's germline CDR1 is SGDLS and CDR2 YYNGEE. The CDR3 runs to 16 residues.